The 30 T cell receptor beta chains below come from one sample, sequenced in a study of cytomegalovirus exposure and HLA in healthy donors. The assay was immunoSEQ multiplex PCR, and TCRdb's table has in-frame clones only and misses some. The sample holds 150,000 to 250,000 clones, 80% to 90% seen once. Sequenced sample: PBMCs. Source of these receptors: a woman in her twenties or thirties in good health and CMV-seronegative.

The V call is TRBV27, the J call TRBJ1-1; D call uncertain. V was shortened by 8 bases and J by 1 base, with 20 bases between the two germline ends. The CDR3 is 16 amino acids. In germline, CDR1 is MNHEY, CDR2 SMNVEV (reference sequence). CDR3 region: CASLSRTTRRNTEAFF. For the CDR3, the DNA is TGTGCCAGCCTCAGCAGGACTACTCGCCGGAACACTGAAGCTTTCTTT.

This clone was counted between two and nine times. The chain employs TRBV19 and TRBJ1-2; D not certain. This CDR3 contains 13 residues. Trimming took 5 bases from V and 3 from J, leaving 10 bases between them. The germline CDR1 and CDR2 sequences are LNHDA and SQIVND (reference sequence). Written as DNA, the CDR3 is TGTGCCAGTAGTCCCGTAGAGGACTATGGCTACACCTTC. Its translation: CASSPVEDYGYTF.

This chain connects TRBV28 to TRBJ2-1; weak D call: TRBD2 (6 bases). The CDR3 sequence is 14 residues long. Germline CDR1 MDHEN, CDR2 SYDVKM. Deletions cut 7 bases from V and 3 bases from J, with 13 bases between. CDR3 in amino acids: CASITPGGYNEQFF. The CDR3, as DNA: TGTGCCAGCATAACCCCCGGGGGCTACAATGAGCAGTTCTTC.

In DNA form, the CDR3 reads TGTGCCAGCTCACCGGACTTCACCGGGGAGCTGTTTTTT. Encoded protein: CASSPDFTGELFF. The V call is TRBV18, the J call TRBJ2-2; D perhaps matches TRBD2 (5 bases). This CDR3 region has 13 residues. CDR1 is KGHSH and CDR2 is LQKENI in the germline V gene. Trimming took off 3 bases at V and 4 bases at J, with 6 bases between the two ends.

The chain joins TRBV27 to TRBJ1-3; 8 bases agree with TRBD1. Germline lookup yields CDR1 MNHEY and CDR2 SMNVEV (reference sequence). This CDR3 has 15 amino acids. Unmatched junction bases numbered 4, after V lost 2 bases and J lost 4 bases. The CDR3 region has the DNA TGTGCCAGCAGTTTACGGGCAGGGGGCGGAAACACCATATATTTT. This gives the protein CASSLRAGGGNTIYF.

This clone was observed a handful of times. The chain uses TRBV18 and TRBJ1-2, with 7 bases aligning to TRBD1. V dropped 3 bases and J dropped 6; count of bases not matched to a gene: 7. The CDR3 has 14 residues. Germline V CDR1 and CDR2: KGHSH, LQKENI. This CDR3 reads CASSPSSRGNGYTF. The CDR3 DNA sequence: TGTGCCAGCTCACCGTCGAGCAGGGGGAATGGCTACACCTTC. The full variable domain, in which reference TRBV18 and TRBJ1-2 provide the parts outside the CDR3, is NAGVMQNPRHLVRRRGQEARLRCSPMKGHSHVYWYRQLPEEGLKFMVYLQKENIIDESGMPKERFSAEFPKEGPSILRIQQVVRGDSAAYFCASSPSSRGNGYTFGSGTRLTVV.

DNA for the CDR3: TGTGCCAGCAGCGCGGGACAGACTACCTACGAGCAGTACTTC. Its protein product is CASSAGQTTYEQYF. This rearrangement joins TRBV9 to TRBJ2-7; TRBD1 aligns across 7 bases. V was pared by 3 bases and J by 2 bases, with 5 bases of the junction left unmatched. This CDR3 region has 14 residues. Germline values: CDR1 SGDLS, CDR2 YYNGEE. Based on the CDR3 plus reference TRBV9 and TRBJ2-7, the full variable domain is DSGVTQTPKHLITATGQRVTLRCSPRSGDLSVYWYQQSLDQGLQFLIQYYNGEERAKGNILERFSAQQFPDLHSELNLSSLELGDSALYFCASSAGQTTYEQYFGPGTRLTVT.

The chain couples TRBV5-1 to TRBJ2-1; 9 bases fit TRBD2. Germline loops: CDR1 SGHRS, CDR2 YFSETQ. The trim removed 3 bases at V and 0 bases at J, leaving 7 bases unmatched. The CDR3 is 17 residues long. The CDR3: CASSSISSGISYNEQFF. CDR3 DNA sequence: TGCGCCAGCAGCTCGATTTCTAGCGGGATCTCCTACAATGAGCAGTTCTTC.

V and J are TRBV14 and TRBJ1-4; no clear D gene. Germline V gene lookup returns CDR1 SGHDN and CDR2 FVKESK. The germline V and J ends were trimmed by 3 bases and 8 bases, with 7 bases remaining between them. The CDR3 is 12 amino acids. For the CDR3, the DNA is TGTGCCAGCAGCCAGGGCATCGAAAAACTGTTTTTT. It is translated as CASSQGIEKLFF.

The chain is built from TRBV28 and TRBJ1-2; TRBD1 agrees at 7 bases. The CDR3 length is 15 residues. Germline V gene data show CDR1 as MDHEN and CDR2 as SYDVKM. V lost 7 bases and J lost 0; bases outside the gene matches: 8. Here the CDR3 DNA reads TGTGCCAGCATCATGACAGGGCGCGCTAACTATGGCTACACCTTC. Residues: CASIMTGRANYGYTF.

The gene calls are TRBV11-1 and TRBJ1-2; D call uncertain. The V gene lost 3 bases and the J gene lost 2 bases, with 13 bases spanning the gap. From germline, CDR1 is SGHAT and CDR2 FQDESV (reference sequence). The CDR3 extends over 15 amino acids. The CDR3 nucleotides are TGTGCCAGCAGCTTGGTGGGCAATCAAAACTATGGCTACACCTTC. It codes for CASSLVGNQNYGYTF.

This rearrangement joins TRBV29-1 to TRBJ1-1; D uncertain. This CDR3 is 13 amino acids long. The ends were cut back, 5 bases at V and 0 bases at J, with 10 bases in the middle. The germline V gene encodes CDR1 SQVTM and CDR2 ANQGSEA. CDR3 sequence (DNA): TGCAGCGTTCAATTACAGTTGAACACTGAAGCTTTCTTT. Amino acids: CSVQLQLNTEAFF.

V is TRBV9 and J is TRBJ2-7; 9 nucleotides align to TRBD1. Germline V gene data show CDR1 as SGDLS and CDR2 as YYNGEE. This CDR3 region has 15 residues. J was trimmed by 5 bases and V by 0 bases; bases with no gene match: 6. CDR3 region: CASSVGWTGVHEQYF. CDR3 nucleotide sequence: TGTGCCAGCAGCGTAGGGTGGACAGGGGTCCACGAGCAGTACTTC.

CDR3 protein: CASRPGQRYNEQFF. DNA for the CDR3: TGCGCCAGCAGACCGGGACAACGCTACAATGAGCAGTTCTTC. The gene calls are TRBV5-1 and TRBJ2-1; D might be TRBD1 (6 bases). The length of the CDR3 is 14 residues. Trimming shortened V by 5 bases and J by 3 bases, and 12 bases separated the two germline ends. Looked up from germline, CDR1 is SGHRS and CDR2 is YFSETQ.

The chain recombines TRBV10-1 with TRBJ2-3; 11 bases fit TRBD2. Germline V CDR1 and CDR2: WNHNN, SYGVQD (reference sequence). With V trimmed by 6 bases and J by 0 bases, 2 bases remained unmatched. CDR3 size: 15 residues. CDR3 residues: CASSPSGRSTDTQYF. As DNA, the CDR3 is TGCGCCAGCAGCCCTAGCGGGAGGAGCACAGATACGCAGTATTTT.

The rearrangement links TRBV11-2 to TRBJ1-1; a possible D gene is TRBD1 (5 bases). Germline V lookup: CDR1 SGHAT, CDR2 FQNNGV. The CDR3 contains 11 residues. Between the trimmed V and J ends, which lost 8 bases and 8 bases, there was a span of 12 bases. This chain's CDR3 is CASGAQEEAFF. The CDR3 bases are TGTGCCAGCGGGGCACAAGAAGAAGCTTTCTTT.

The chain has TRBV4-2 and TRBJ1-1, with TRBD1 as a possible D gene (6 bases). With 3 bases removed from V and 5 bases from J, the gap between germline ends came to 10 bases. The V gene's germline CDR1 is LGHNA and CDR2 YNFKEQ. The CDR3 has 13 residues. The CDR3 spells CASSHPGVTEAFF. The CDR3 nucleotides are TGTGCCAGCAGCCACCCAGGGGTTACTGAAGCTTTCTTT.

This chain joins TRBV19 and TRBJ1-5, with D possibly TRBD1 on 5 matching bases. The CDR3 is made up of 14 amino acids. Trimming pared 3 bases from V and 7 bases from J, leaving 13 bases between. Per the germline V gene, CDR1 is LNHDA and CDR2 is SQIVND (reference sequence). As DNA, the CDR3 is TGTGCCAGTAGTATTCAGGGTCAAGCGCAGCCCCAGCATTTT. This codes for CASSIQGQAQPQHF.

This clone showed up just once. The V gene is TRBV30, the J gene TRBJ1-2, with TRBD1 identical over 9 bases. V lost 5 bases, J lost 6 bases, and 13 bases stayed unmatched. The CDR3 has 15 amino acids. Germline V gives CDR1 GTSNPN, CDR2 SVGIG (reference sequence). The CDR3 sequence is CAWRDRVFRSHGYTF. CDR3 in DNA: TGTGCCTGGCGGGACAGGGTATTTCGCTCTCATGGCTACACCTTC. Full variable domain (rest looked up from reference TRBV30 and TRBJ1-2): SQTIHQWPATLVQPVGSPLSLECTVEGTSNPNLYWYRQAAGRGLQLLFYSVGIGQISSEVPQNLSASRPQDRQFILSSKKLLLSDSGFYLCAWRDRVFRSHGYTFGSGTRLTVV.

The chain carries TRBV2 and TRBJ2-5, with D perhaps TRBD1 (6 bases). The germline V and J ends were trimmed by 6 bases and 2 bases, with 10 bases remaining between them. Per germline, CDR1 SNHLY and CDR2 FYNNEI. The CDR3 sequence is 13 residues long. CDR3 DNA: TGTGCCAGCAGCCGGGACAATCAAGAGACCCAGTACTTC. Translation: CASSRDNQETQYF.

About this clone: The junction departs from the called germline gene at one end, perhaps through a read error. The V and J genes are TRBV7-8 and TRBJ2-7; 7 nucleotides match TRBD1. There are 15 residues in the CDR3. CDR1 SGHVS and CDR2 FQNEAQ come from the germline V gene. The CDR3 region is CTSSPEGQLPYEQYF. CDR3 DNA sequence: TGTACCAGCAGCCCCGAGGGACAGTTACCCTACGAGCAGTACTTC. Using reference TRBV7-8 and TRBJ2-7 for the parts outside the CDR3, the full variable domain is GAGVSQSPRYKVAKRGQDVALRCDPISGHVSLFWYQQALGQGPEFLTYFQNEAQLDKSGLPSDRFFAERPEGSVSTLKIQRTQQEDSAVYLCTSSPEGQLPYEQYFGPGTRLTVT.

This rearrangement joins TRBV7-8 to TRBJ2-7; TRBD2 is a possible D gene (5 bases). V was trimmed by 0 bases and J by 2 bases, leaving 11 bases between them. Germline lookup yields CDR1 SGHVS and CDR2 FQNEAQ. The length of the CDR3 is 15 residues. CDR3 DNA sequence: TGTGCCAGCAGCTTAGCGAGGGCAGGCGCCTACGAGCAGTACTTC. This sequence encodes CASSLARAGAYEQYF.

This clone was detected only a few times. The chain uses TRBV9 and TRBJ2-2, with a tentative D call TRBD2 (6 bases). Germline V gene sequence: CDR1 SGDLS, CDR2 YYNGEE. This CDR3 region has 15 residues. The germline V and J ends were trimmed by 4 bases and 0 bases, with 10 bases remaining between them. The CDR3 sequence is CASSPGGTNTGELFF. The DNA for the CDR3 is TGTGCCAGCAGCCCCGGGGGAACGAACACCGGGGAGCTGTTTTTT.

J is TRBJ2-1 and V is TRBV19; the D gene is possibly TRBD2 (5 bases). The V and J ends lost 9 bases and 6 bases respectively, with 18 bases between them. From germline, CDR1 is LNHDA and CDR2 SQIVND (reference sequence). The CDR3 contains 14 residues. In DNA form, the CDR3 reads TGTGCCAGCATGAGGGCGGGTACAGTCAATGAGCAGTTCTTC. Residues: CASMRAGTVNEQFF.

The chain carries TRBV10-2 and TRBJ1-1, with D uncertain. Trimming cost V 6 bases and J 1 base, with 9 bases left between them. The CDR3 totals 13 residues. The germline CDR1 and CDR2 sequences are WSHSY and SAAADI. CDR3 protein: CASRPTQNTEAFF. The CDR3 coding sequence is TGCGCCAGCAGGCCAACACAGAACACTGAAGCTTTCTTT.

CDR3 loop: CASTGRGQGANTGELFF. The CDR3 nucleotides are TGTGCCAGTACCGGGCGGGGACAGGGCGCGAACACCGGGGAGCTGTTTTTT. The rearrangement uses TRBV19 and TRBJ2-2; TRBD1 agrees at 9 bases. The CDR3 loop spans 17 amino acids. Losses at the gene ends were 7 bases for V and 0 bases for J; bases not matched to a gene: 9. CDR1 and CDR2 (germline): LNHDA, SQIVND (reference sequence).

This chain links TRBV5-1 with TRBJ2-7; 7 nucleotides match TRBD1. J gave up 3 bases and V 0 bases, and 3 bases lay outside the gene matches. Looked up from germline, CDR1 is SGHRS and CDR2 is YFSETQ. This CDR3 is 14 amino acids long. CDR3 DNA sequence: TGCGCCAGCAGCTTGGACAGGGGCCACTACGAGCAGTACTTC. Encoded protein: CASSLDRGHYEQYF.

The chain links TRBV6-5 to TRBJ2-1; 9 nucleotides align to TRBD1. The V gene end was trimmed by 2 bases and the J gene end by 7 bases; junction bases not matched to a gene: 0. The CDR3 consists of 13 residues. Germline V gene data show CDR1 as MNHEY and CDR2 as SVGAGI. CDR3 loop: CASSYGQGNEQFF. For the CDR3, the DNA is TGTGCCAGCAGTTACGGACAGGGGAATGAGCAGTTCTTC.

V is TRBV28 and J is TRBJ1-3; D unclear. Per germline, CDR1 MDHEN and CDR2 SYDVKM. This CDR3 is 13 amino acids long. V lost 5 bases and J lost 1, with 6 bases in between. CDR3 protein: CASSVRSGNTIYF. The CDR3, as DNA: TGTGCCAGCAGTGTCCGGTCTGGAAACACCATATATTTT.

V gene TRBV10-1 combines with J gene TRBJ2-7, with 9 bases fitting TRBD2. Germline values: CDR1 WNHNN, CDR2 SYGVQD (reference sequence). This CDR3 contains 16 residues. Unmatched junction bases numbered 5, after V lost 0 bases and J lost 2 bases. The CDR3: CASSESMAGGTYEQYF. CDR3 sequence (DNA): TGCGCCAGCAGTGAGTCGATGGCGGGGGGGACCTACGAGCAGTACTTC.